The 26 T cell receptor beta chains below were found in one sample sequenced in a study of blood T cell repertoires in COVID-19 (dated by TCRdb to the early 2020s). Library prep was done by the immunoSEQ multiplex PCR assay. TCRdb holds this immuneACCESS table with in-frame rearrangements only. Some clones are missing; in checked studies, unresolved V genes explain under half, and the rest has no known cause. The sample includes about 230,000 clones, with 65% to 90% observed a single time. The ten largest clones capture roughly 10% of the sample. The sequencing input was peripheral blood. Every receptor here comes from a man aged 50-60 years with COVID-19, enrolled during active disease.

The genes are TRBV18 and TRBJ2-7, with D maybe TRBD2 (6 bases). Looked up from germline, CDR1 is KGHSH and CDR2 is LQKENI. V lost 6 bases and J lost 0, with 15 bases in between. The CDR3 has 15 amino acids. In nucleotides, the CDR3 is TGTGCCAGCTCTCAGACTAGTGAAAGCTCCTACGAGCAGTACTTC. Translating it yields CASSQTSESSYEQYF.

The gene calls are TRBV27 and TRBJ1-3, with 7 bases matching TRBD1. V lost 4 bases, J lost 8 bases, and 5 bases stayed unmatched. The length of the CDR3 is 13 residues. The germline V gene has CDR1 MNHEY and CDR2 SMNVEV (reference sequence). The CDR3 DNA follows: TGTGCCAGCAGTTCAAGACAGGGACACACCATATATTTT. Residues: CASSSRQGHTIYF.

The CDR3 bases are TGCAGTGCTAGATCTATCTATGGCTACACCTTC. This sequence encodes CSARSIYGYTF. The V call is TRBV20-1, the J call TRBJ1-2; no definite D call. With 2 bases removed from V and 4 bases from J, the gap between germline ends came to 5 bases. CDR1 and CDR2 from the germline V gene are DFQATT and SNEGSKA (reference sequence). The CDR3 contains 11 residues.

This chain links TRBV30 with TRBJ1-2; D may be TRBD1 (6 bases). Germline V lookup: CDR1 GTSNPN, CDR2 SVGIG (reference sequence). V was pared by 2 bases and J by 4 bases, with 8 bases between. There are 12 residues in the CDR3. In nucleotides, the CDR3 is TGTGCCTGGAGTACAGGGTTCTATGGCTACACCTTC. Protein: CAWSTGFYGYTF.

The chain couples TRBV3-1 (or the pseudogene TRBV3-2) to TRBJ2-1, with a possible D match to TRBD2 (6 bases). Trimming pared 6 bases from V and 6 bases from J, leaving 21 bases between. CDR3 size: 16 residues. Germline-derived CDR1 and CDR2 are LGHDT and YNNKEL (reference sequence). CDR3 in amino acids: CASRGELGLGVNEQFF. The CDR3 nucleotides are TGTGCCAGCAGGGGGGAGCTGGGACTCGGCGTCAATGAGCAGTTCTTC.

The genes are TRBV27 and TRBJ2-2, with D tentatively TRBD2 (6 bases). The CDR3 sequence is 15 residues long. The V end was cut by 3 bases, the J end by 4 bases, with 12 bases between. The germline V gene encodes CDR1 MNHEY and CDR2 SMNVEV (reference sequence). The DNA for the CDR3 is TGTGCCAGCAGTTTGGGCCTAGCGAGCACCGGGGAGCTGTTTTTT. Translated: CASSLGLASTGELFF.

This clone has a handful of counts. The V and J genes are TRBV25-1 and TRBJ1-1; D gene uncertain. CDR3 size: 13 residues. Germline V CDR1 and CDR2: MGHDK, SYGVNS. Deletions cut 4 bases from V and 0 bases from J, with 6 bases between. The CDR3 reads CASSVAVNTEAFF. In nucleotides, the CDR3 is TGTGCCAGCAGTGTGGCTGTGAACACTGAAGCTTTCTTT.

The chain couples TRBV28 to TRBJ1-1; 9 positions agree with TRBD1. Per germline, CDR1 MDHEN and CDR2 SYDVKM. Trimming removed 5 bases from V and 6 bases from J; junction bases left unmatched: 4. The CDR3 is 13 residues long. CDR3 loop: CASSGRQGAEAFF. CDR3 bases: TGTGCCAGCAGTGGACGACAGGGGGCTGAAGCTTTCTTT. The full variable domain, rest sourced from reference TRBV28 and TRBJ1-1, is DVKVTQSSRYLVKRTGEKVFLECVQDMDHENMFWYRQDPGLGLRLIYFSYDVKMKEKGDIPEGYSVSREKKERFSLILESASTNQTSMYLCASSGRQGAEAFFGQGTRLTVV.

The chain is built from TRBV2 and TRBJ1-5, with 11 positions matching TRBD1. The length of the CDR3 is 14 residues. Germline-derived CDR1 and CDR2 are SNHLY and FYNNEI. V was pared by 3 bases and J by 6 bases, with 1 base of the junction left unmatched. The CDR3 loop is CASSEDRGRQPQHF. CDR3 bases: TGTGCCAGCAGTGAGGACAGGGGGCGTCAGCCCCAGCATTTT.

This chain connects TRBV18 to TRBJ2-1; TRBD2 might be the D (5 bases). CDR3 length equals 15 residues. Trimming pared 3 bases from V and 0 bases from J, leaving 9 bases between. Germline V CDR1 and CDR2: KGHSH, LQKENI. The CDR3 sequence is CASSPQTNSYNEQFF. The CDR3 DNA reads TGTGCCAGCTCACCCCAGACTAACTCCTACAATGAGCAGTTCTTC.

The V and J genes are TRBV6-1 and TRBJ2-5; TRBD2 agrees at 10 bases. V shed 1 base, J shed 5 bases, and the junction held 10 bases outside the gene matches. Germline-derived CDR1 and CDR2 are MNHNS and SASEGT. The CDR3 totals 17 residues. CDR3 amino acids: CASSEDRLAGVRETQYF. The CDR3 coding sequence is TGTGCCAGCAGTGAAGATCGGCTAGCGGGAGTCCGGGAGACCCAGTACTTC.

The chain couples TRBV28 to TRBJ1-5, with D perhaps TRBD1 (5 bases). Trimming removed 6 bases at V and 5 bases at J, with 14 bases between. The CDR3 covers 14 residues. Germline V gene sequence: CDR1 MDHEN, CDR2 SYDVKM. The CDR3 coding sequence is TGTGCCAGCAGGCGAGGAGGGACCCATCAGCCCCAGCATTTT. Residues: CASRRGGTHQPQHF.

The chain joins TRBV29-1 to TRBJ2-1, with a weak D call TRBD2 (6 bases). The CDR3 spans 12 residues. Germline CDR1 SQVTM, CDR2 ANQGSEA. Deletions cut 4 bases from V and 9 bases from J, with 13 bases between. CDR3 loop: CSVVGLAFEQFF. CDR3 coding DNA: TGCAGCGTTGTAGGCCTAGCGTTTGAGCAGTTCTTC.

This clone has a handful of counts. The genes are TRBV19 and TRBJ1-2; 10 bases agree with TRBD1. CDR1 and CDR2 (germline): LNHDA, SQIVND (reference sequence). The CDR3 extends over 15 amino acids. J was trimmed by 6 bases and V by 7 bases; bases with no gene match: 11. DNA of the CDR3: TGTGCCAGTACCAAGACAGGGGGCTCTGTAGATGGCTACACCTTC. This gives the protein CASTKTGGSVDGYTF.

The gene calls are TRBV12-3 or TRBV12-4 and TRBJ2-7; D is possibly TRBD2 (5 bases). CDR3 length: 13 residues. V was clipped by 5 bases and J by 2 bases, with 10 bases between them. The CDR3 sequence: CASSPPGTYEQYF. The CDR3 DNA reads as TGTGCCAGCAGTCCGCCGGGGACCTACGAGCAGTACTTC.

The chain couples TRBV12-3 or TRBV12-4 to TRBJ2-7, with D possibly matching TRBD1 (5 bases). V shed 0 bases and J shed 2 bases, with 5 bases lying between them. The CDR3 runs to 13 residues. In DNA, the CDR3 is TGTGCCAGCAGTTTAGCGGGGCCCTACGAGCAGTACTTC. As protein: CASSLAGPYEQYF.

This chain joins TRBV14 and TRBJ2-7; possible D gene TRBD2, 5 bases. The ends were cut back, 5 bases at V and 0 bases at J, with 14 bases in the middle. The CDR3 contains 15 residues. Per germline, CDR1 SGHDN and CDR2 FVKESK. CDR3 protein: CASSYGRGSSYEQYF. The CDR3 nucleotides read TGTGCCAGCAGCTATGGACGGGGATCCTCCTACGAGCAGTACTTC. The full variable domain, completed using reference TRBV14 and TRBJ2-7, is EAGVTQFPSHSVIEKGQTVTLRCDPISGHDNLYWYRRVMGKEIKFLLHFVKESKQDESGMPNNRFLAERTGGTYSTLKVQPAELEDSGVYFCASSYGRGSSYEQYFGPGTRLTVT.

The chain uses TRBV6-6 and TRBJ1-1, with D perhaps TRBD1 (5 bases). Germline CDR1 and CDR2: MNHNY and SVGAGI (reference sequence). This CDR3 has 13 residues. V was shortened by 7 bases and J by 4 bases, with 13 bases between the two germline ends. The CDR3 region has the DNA TGTGCCAGCAATGACCAAGGGGTCACTGAAGCTTTCTTT. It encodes CASNDQGVTEAFF.

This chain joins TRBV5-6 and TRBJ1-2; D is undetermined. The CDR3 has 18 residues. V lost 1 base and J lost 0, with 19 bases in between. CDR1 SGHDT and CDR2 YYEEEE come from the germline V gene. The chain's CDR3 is CASSLQTPDGLSNYGYTF. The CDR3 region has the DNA TGTGCCAGCAGCTTGCAGACTCCCGACGGACTCTCTAACTATGGCTACACCTTC.

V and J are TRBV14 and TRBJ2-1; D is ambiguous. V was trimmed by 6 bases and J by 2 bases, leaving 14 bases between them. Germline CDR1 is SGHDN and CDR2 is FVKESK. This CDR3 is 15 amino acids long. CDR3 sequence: CASSHRQVAYNEQFF. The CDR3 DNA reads TGTGCCAGCAGTCACCGTCAGGTAGCCTACAATGAGCAGTTCTTC.

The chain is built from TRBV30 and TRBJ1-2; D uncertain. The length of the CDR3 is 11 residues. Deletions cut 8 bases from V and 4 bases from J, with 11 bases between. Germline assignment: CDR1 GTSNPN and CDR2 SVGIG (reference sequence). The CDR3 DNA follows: TGTGCCACGAGTGGTAGCTATGGCTACACCTTC. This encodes CATSGSYGYTF.

Here the CDR3 DNA reads TGTGCCAGTAGTATAGGATTGGCTAGCGGGAGAGCCGAGCAGTACTTC. Its translation: CASSIGLASGRAEQYF. The V and J genes are TRBV19 and TRBJ2-7; 10 bases agree with TRBD2. This CDR3 has 16 residues. Germline trimming cut 1 base from V and 6 bases from J; bases unmatched to any gene: 9. The V gene's germline CDR1 is LNHDA and CDR2 SQIVND (reference sequence).

This chain's CDR3 is CASSLVGQSYSNQPQHF. CDR3 DNA: TGTGCCAGCAGCTTAGTAGGACAGTCTTATAGCAATCAGCCCCAGCATTTT. The genes are TRBV7-2 and TRBJ1-5; possibly TRBD1 for D (6 bases). V was trimmed by 1 base and J by 0 bases, leaving 13 bases between them. The germline CDR1 and CDR2 sequences are SGHTA and FQGNSA. CDR3 length: 17 amino acids. Using reference TRBV7-2 and TRBJ1-5 for the parts outside the CDR3, the full variable domain is GAGVSQSPSNKVTEKGKDVELRCDPISGHTALYWYRQSLGQGLEFLIYFQGNSAPDKSGLPSDRFSAERTGGSVSTLTIQRTQQEDSAVYLCASSLVGQSYSNQPQHFGDGTRLSIL.

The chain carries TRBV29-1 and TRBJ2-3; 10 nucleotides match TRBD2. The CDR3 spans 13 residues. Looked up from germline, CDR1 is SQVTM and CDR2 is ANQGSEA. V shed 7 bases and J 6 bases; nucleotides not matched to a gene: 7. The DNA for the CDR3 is TGCAGCGCCCTAGCGGGAGTGACGGATACGCAGTATTTT. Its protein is CSALAGVTDTQYF.

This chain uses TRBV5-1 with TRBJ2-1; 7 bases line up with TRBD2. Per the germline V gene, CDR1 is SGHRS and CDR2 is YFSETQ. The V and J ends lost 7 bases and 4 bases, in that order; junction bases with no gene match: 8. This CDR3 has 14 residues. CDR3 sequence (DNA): TGCGCCAGCTCTCAGCGGGGAACTTACAATGAGCAGTTCTTC. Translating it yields CASSQRGTYNEQFF.

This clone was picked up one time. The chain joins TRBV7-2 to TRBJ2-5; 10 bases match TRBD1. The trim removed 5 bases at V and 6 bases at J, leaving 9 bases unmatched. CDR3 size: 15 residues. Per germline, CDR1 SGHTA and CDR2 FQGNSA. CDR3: CASSVDRTGGQTQYF. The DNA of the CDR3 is TGTGCCAGCAGCGTAGATCGGACAGGGGGACAGACCCAGTACTTC.